The clone carrying this TCR beta chain came up a few times. Its matching antigen is unknown. These data belong to a study of cytomegalovirus exposure and HLA in healthy donors. Whole-study findings and limits: Specificity of three CMV-associated chains for CMV antigens was verified in vitro.

Vbeta (60) and Jbeta (13) primers were used in the PCR. Some clones are missing from TCRdb's copy, which holds only in-frame ones; the method was immunoSEQ multiplex PCR. The table records 130,000 to 150,000 clones, 75% to 85% of them present only once. The CDR3 runs 15 residues. Per germline, CDR1 SGHRS and CDR2 YFSETQ. V shed 4 bases, J shed 1 base, and the junction held 6 bases outside the gene matches. Specimen: PBMCs. V and J are TRBV5-1 and TRBJ2-3, with TRBD1 matching over 7 bases. The TCR was taken from a female donor in good health and CMV-seronegative. The CDR3 nucleotides read TGCGCCAGCAGCCCCAGCCAGGGGGGCACAGATACGCAGTATTTT. Its protein product is CASSPSQGGTDTQYF. Full variable domain (remainder filled in from reference TRBV5-1 and TRBJ2-3): KAGVTQTPRYLIKTRGQQVTLSCSPISGHRSVSWYQQTPGQGLQFLFEYFSETQRNKGNFPGRFSGRQFSNSRSEMNVSTLELGDSALYLCASSPSQGGTDTQYFGPGTRLTVL.